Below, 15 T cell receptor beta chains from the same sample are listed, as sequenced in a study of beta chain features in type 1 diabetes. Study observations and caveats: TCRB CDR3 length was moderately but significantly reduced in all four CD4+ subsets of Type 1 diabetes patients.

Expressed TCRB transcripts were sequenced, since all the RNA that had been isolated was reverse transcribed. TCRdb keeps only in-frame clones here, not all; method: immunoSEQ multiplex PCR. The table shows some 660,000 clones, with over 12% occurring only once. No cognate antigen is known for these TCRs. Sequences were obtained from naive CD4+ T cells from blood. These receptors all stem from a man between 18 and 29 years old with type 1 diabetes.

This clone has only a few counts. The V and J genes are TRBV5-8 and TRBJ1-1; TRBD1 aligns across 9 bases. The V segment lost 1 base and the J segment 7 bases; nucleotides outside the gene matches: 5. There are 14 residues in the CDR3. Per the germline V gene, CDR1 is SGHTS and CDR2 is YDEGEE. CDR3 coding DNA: TGTGCCAGCAGCTTGAGGACAGGGGCCGATGAAGCTTTCTTT. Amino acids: CASSLRTGADEAFF.

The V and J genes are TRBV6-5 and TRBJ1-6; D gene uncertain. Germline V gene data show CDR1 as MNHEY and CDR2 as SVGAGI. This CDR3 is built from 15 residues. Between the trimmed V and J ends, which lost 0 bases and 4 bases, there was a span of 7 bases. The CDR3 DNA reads TGTGCCAGCAGTTACTCGGGCGGATATAATTCACCCCTCCACTTT. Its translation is CASSYSGGYNSPLHF.

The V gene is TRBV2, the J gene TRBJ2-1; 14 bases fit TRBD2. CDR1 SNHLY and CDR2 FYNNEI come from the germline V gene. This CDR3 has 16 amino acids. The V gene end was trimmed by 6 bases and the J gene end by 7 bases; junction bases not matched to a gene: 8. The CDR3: CASSAMGLAGANEQFF. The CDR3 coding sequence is TGTGCCAGCAGCGCCATGGGACTAGCGGGAGCAAATGAGCAGTTCTTC. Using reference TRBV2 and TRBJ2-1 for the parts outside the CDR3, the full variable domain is EPEVTQTPSHQVTQMGQEVILRCVPISNHLYFYWYRQILGQKVEFLVSFYNNEISEKSEIFDDQFSVERPDGSNFTLKIRSTKLEDSAMYFCASSAMGLAGANEQFFGPGTRLTVL.

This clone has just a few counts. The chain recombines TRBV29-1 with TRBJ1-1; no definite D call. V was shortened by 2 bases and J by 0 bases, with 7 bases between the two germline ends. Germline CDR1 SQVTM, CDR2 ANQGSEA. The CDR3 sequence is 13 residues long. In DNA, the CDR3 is TGCAGCGTTGAACGGCTGATGAACACTGAAGCTTTCTTT. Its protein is CSVERLMNTEAFF.

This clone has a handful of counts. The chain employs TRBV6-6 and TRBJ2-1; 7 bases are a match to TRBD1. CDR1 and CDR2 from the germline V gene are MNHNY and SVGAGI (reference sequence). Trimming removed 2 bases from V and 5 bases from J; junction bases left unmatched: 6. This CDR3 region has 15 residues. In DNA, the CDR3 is TGTGCCAGCAGTTACCAGACAGGGTTTGACAATGAGCAGTTCTTC. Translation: CASSYQTGFDNEQFF.

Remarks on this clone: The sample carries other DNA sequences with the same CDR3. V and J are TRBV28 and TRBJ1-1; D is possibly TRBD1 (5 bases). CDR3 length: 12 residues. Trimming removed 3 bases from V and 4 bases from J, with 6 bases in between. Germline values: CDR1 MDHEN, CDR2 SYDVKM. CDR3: CASSFGGTEAFF. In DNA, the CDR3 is TGTGCCAGCAGTTTCGGGGGCACTGAAGCTTTCTTT.

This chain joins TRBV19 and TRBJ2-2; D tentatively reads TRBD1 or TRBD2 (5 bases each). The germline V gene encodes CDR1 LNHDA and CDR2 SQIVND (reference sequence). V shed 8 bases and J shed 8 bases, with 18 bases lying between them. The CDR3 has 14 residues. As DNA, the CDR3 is TGTGCCAGTGGGACCGGGCCGAGGAGAGGGGAGCTGTTTTTT. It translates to CASGTGPRRGELFF. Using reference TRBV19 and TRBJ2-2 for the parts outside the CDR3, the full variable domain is DGGITQSPKYLFRKEGQNVTLSCEQNLNHDAMYWYRQDPGQGLRLIYYSQIVNDFQKGDIAEGYSVSREKKESFPLTVTSAQKNPTAFYLCASGTGPRRGELFFGEGSRLTVL.

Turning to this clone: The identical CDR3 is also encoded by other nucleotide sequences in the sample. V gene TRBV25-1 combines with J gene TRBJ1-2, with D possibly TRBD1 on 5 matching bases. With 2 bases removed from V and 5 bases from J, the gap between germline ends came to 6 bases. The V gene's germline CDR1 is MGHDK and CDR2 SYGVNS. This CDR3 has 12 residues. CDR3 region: CASSEGGYGYTF. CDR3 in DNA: TGTGCCAGCAGTGAAGGGGGGTATGGCTACACCTTC.

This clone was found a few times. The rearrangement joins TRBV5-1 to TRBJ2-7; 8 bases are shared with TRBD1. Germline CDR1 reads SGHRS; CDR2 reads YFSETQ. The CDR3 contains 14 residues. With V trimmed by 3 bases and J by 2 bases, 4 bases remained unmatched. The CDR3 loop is CASSSGQGTYEQYF. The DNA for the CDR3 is TGCGCCAGCAGCTCCGGACAGGGAACCTACGAGCAGTACTTC.

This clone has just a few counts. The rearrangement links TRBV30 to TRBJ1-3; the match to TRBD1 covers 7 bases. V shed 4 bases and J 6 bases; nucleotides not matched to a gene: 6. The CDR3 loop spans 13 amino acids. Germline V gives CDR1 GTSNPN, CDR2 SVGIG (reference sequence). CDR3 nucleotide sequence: TGTGCCTGGAAGACAGGGTTCGAAAACACCATATATTTT. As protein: CAWKTGFENTIYF.

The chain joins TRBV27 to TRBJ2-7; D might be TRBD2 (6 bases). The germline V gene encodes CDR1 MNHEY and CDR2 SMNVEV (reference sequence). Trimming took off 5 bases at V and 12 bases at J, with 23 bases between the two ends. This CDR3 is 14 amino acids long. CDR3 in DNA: TGTGCCAGCAGTCCGGGGGACGTAGTTCAAGTATGGTACTTC. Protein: CASSPGDVVQVWYF.

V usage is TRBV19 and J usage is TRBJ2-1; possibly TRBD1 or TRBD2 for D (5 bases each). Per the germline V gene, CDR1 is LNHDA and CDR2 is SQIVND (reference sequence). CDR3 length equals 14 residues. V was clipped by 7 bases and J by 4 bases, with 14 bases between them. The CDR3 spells CASKRGAGYNEQFF. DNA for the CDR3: TGTGCCAGTAAAAGGGGCGCGGGTTACAATGAGCAGTTCTTC.

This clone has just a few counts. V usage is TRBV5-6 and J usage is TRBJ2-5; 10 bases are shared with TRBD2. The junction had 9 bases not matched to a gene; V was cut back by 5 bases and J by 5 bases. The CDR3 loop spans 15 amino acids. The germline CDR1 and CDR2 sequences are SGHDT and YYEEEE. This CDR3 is CASSRARGLAETQYF. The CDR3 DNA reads TGTGCCAGCAGTCGAGCGAGGGGACTAGCGGAGACCCAGTACTTC.

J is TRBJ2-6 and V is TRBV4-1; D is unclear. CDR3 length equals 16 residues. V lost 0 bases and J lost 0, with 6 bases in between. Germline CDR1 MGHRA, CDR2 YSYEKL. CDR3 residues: CASSQDGPSGANVLTF. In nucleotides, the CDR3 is TGCGCCAGCAGCCAAGATGGTCCCTCTGGGGCCAACGTCCTGACTTTC.

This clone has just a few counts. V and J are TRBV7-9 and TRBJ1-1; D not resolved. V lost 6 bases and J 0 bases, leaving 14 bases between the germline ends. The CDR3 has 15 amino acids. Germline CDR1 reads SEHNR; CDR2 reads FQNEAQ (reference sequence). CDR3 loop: CASSPGGSMNTEAFF. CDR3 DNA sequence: TGTGCCAGCAGTCCCGGCGGCAGCATGAACACTGAAGCTTTCTTT.